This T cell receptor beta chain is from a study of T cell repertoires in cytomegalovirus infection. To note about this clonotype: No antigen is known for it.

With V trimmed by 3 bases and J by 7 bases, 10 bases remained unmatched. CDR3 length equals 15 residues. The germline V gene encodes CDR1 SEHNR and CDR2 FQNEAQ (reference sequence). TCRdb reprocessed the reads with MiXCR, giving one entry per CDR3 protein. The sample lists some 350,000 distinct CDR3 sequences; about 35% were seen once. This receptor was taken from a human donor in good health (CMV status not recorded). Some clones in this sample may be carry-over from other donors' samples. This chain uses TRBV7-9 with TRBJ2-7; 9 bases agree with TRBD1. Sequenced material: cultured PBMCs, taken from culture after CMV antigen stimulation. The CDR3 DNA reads TGTGCCAGCAGCTTGAATGGACAGGGGCCCGGGGAGCAGTACTTC. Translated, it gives CASSLNGQGPGEQYF.